Listed below are T cell receptor beta chains from one sample, sequenced in a study of blood T cells in healthy people across ages. Each CDR3 protein is one row after TCRdb ran MiXCR on the 5' RACE reads. The sample records 780,000 or so distinct CDR3 sequences, 45% to 70% being singletons. Sequences were obtained from blood. All receptors come from a man aged 40-55 years in good health. CDR3s include the opening cysteine and the closing phenylalanine or tryptophan. Fields, in order: J gene, D gene, V gene, clone size, CDR3 DNA, CDR3 protein. D genes are given only for firm matches. The listing skips clone size in some rows; elsewhere it reads once, few, many or a size class.

j_call: TRBJ1-1
d_call: .
v_call: TRBV20-1
clone_size: .
cdr3_nt: TGCAGTGCTCGACAAAATACCCTTGAAGCTTTCTTT
cdr3_aa: CSARQNTLEAFF

j_call: TRBJ2-2
d_call: TRBD1
v_call: TRBV7-9
clone_size: .
cdr3_nt: TGTGCCAGCAGCTATGGACAGGCGAACACCGGGGAGCTGTTTTTT
cdr3_aa: CASSYGQANTGELFF

j_call: TRBJ1-2
d_call: .
v_call: TRBV12-3/TRBV12-4
clone_size: few
cdr3_nt: TGTGCCAGCAGCCCCACCCGAGACGGCCTATACGGCTACACCTTC
cdr3_aa: CASSPTRDGLYGYTF

j_call: TRBJ2-4
d_call: .
v_call: TRBV28
clone_size: .
cdr3_nt: TGTGCCAGCAGTTTTGTCGGAGGAACGCCCGTTGGGGAGCAGTACTTC
cdr3_aa: CASSFVGGTPVGEQYF

j_call: TRBJ1-1
d_call: .
v_call: TRBV12-3/TRBV12-4
clone_size: .
cdr3_nt: TGTGCCAGCACTCTCCGGGAGGGGACTGAAGCTTTCTTT
cdr3_aa: CASTLREGTEAFF

j_call: TRBJ2-7
d_call: TRBD1
v_call: TRBV7-9
clone_size: .
cdr3_nt: TGTGCCAGCAGCTTGGACAGGGAAAACCAGCAGTACTTC
cdr3_aa: CASSLDRENQQYF

j_call: TRBJ2-1
d_call: TRBD2
v_call: TRBV25-1
clone_size: .
cdr3_nt: TGTGCCAGCAGTGAATTTACCCAGCGGGAGGGGAATGAGCAGTTCTTC
cdr3_aa: CASSEFTQREGNEQFF

j_call: TRBJ2-7
d_call: .
v_call: TRBV9
clone_size: .
cdr3_nt: TGTGCCAGCAGCCCCCGATTGGGGGAGTACGAGCAGTACTTC
cdr3_aa: CASSPRLGEYEQYF

j_call: TRBJ2-1
d_call: .
v_call: TRBV7-2
clone_size: few
cdr3_nt: TGTGCCAGCAGCTTAGCGCTCCAGGGCATTGGGGAGCAGTTCTTC
cdr3_aa: CASSLALQGIGEQFF

j_call: TRBJ1-3
d_call: TRBD1
v_call: TRBV7-2
clone_size: .
cdr3_nt: TGTGCCAGCAGCTTGGACAGGGACGGAAACACCATATATTTT
cdr3_aa: CASSLDRDGNTIYF

j_call: TRBJ2-1
d_call: .
v_call: TRBV5-1
clone_size: few
cdr3_nt: TGCGCCAGCAGCGAAACTCCGTCTTCGGAGCAGTTCTTC
cdr3_aa: CASSETPSSEQFF

j_call: TRBJ2-6
d_call: .
v_call: TRBV19
clone_size: .
cdr3_nt: TGTGCCAGTAGTTTCCAGGGTCTAAGGGGGGCCAACGTCCTGACTTTC
cdr3_aa: CASSFQGLRGANVLTF

j_call: TRBJ1-2
d_call: TRBD1
v_call: TRBV7-2
clone_size: .
cdr3_nt: TGTGCCAGCAGCCCCGCACGGACCGGGACAGGGGGTGGCTACACCTTC
cdr3_aa: CASSPARTGTGGGYTF

j_call: TRBJ2-2
d_call: .
v_call: TRBV6-1
clone_size: once
cdr3_nt: TGTGCCAGCAGTGAATGGATGGGGGCGAACACCGAGGAGCTGTTTTTT
cdr3_aa: CASSEWMGANTEELFF

j_call: TRBJ2-7
d_call: TRBD1
v_call: TRBV6-2/TRBV6-3
clone_size: .
cdr3_nt: TGTGCCAGCAGTTACTGGGGGACAGGTTTTGCCTACGAGCAGTACTTC
cdr3_aa: CASSYWGTGFAYEQYF

j_call: TRBJ2-5
d_call: TRBD2
v_call: TRBV5-1
clone_size: .
cdr3_nt: TGCGCCAGCAGCACCGGACTAGGGGTCGTAGAGACCCAGTACTTC
cdr3_aa: CASSTGLGVVETQYF

j_call: TRBJ2-1
d_call: TRBD2
v_call: TRBV4-2
clone_size: .
cdr3_nt: TGTGCCAGCAGCCAAGATTTTCCTAGCGGGAGCGATCGCGGCAATGAGCAGTTCTTC
cdr3_aa: CASSQDFPSGSDRGNEQFF

j_call: TRBJ2-3
d_call: .
v_call: TRBV6-5
clone_size: .
cdr3_nt: TGTGCCAGCAGTTACCACCTGACGGCTAGCACAGATACGCAGTATTTT
cdr3_aa: CASSYHLTASTDTQYF

j_call: TRBJ2-5
d_call: .
v_call: TRBV9
clone_size: few
cdr3_nt: TGTGCCAGCAGCGTCCGGGACCCACGGGGCTCCCAAGAGACCCAGTACTTC
cdr3_aa: CASSVRDPRGSQETQYF

j_call: TRBJ2-1
d_call: .
v_call: TRBV2
clone_size: .
cdr3_nt: TGTGCCAGCAATAATCGACCTGGTGAGCAGTTCTTC
cdr3_aa: CASNNRPGEQFF

j_call: TRBJ2-7
d_call: .
v_call: TRBV7-9
clone_size: .
cdr3_nt: TGTGCCAGCAGCGCCCGGTCTACTTCCTACGAGCAGTACTTC
cdr3_aa: CASSARSTSYEQYF

j_call: TRBJ2-7
d_call: TRBD1
v_call: TRBV27
clone_size: .
cdr3_nt: TGTGCCACCGAGGGACAGGGCTACGAGCAGTACTTC
cdr3_aa: CATEGQGYEQYF

j_call: TRBJ2-5
d_call: .
v_call: TRBV3-1
clone_size: .
cdr3_nt: TGTGCCAGCAGCCAAGTGAACCCCCGGGACCCACAAGAGACCCAGTACTTC
cdr3_aa: CASSQVNPRDPQETQYF

j_call: TRBJ1-5
d_call: .
v_call: TRBV10-3
clone_size: .
cdr3_nt: TGTGCCACGGGGGGGACGGTTAGCAATCAGCCCCAGCATTTT
cdr3_aa: CATGGTVSNQPQHF

j_call: TRBJ2-1
d_call: TRBD2
v_call: TRBV7-3
clone_size: .
cdr3_nt: TGTGCCAGCAGCTTAATTGGGACTAGCGGGAGGCCAGGTAGCCCTGAGCAGTTCTTC
cdr3_aa: CASSLIGTSGRPGSPEQFF

j_call: TRBJ1-2
d_call: TRBD1
v_call: TRBV15
clone_size: .
cdr3_nt: TGTGCCACCAGCAGGAACCAGGGGGACTATGGCTACACCTTC
cdr3_aa: CATSRNQGDYGYTF

j_call: TRBJ2-3
d_call: TRBD2
v_call: TRBV20-1
clone_size: .
cdr3_nt: TGCAGTGCTAGAGATAGCGGGAGGAGCACAGATACGCAGTATTTT
cdr3_aa: CSARDSGRSTDTQYF

j_call: TRBJ2-5
d_call: TRBD1
v_call: TRBV7-9
clone_size: few
cdr3_nt: TGTGCCAGCAGCATGGGACAGGGGGCGCAAGAGACCCAGTACTTC
cdr3_aa: CASSMGQGAQETQYF

j_call: TRBJ2-3
d_call: .
v_call: TRBV20-1
clone_size: few
cdr3_nt: TGCAGTGCTCCGGCGGACAGTGGGGGTACGCAGTATTTT
cdr3_aa: CSAPADSGGTQYF

j_call: TRBJ2-3
d_call: TRBD2
v_call: TRBV5-6
clone_size: .
cdr3_nt: TGTGCCAGCAGCCCCCGAATAGCGGGAGGCAAAGATGCGCAGTATTTT
cdr3_aa: CASSPRIAGGKDAQYF

j_call: TRBJ1-2
d_call: .
v_call: TRBV12-3/TRBV12-4
clone_size: .
cdr3_nt: TGTGCCAGCAGTGATCGCCAACTCTATGGCTACACCTTC
cdr3_aa: CASSDRQLYGYTF

j_call: TRBJ1-1
d_call: .
v_call: TRBV20-1
clone_size: .
cdr3_nt: TGCAGTGCTAGAGAACGGGTTCACACTGAAGCTTTCTTT
cdr3_aa: CSARERVHTEAFF

j_call: TRBJ2-3
d_call: TRBD2
v_call: TRBV20-1
clone_size: many
cdr3_nt: TGCAGTGCTAGCCGCGGGAGGGCCAGCGGACTCACAGATACGCAGTATTTT
cdr3_aa: CSASRGRASGLTDTQYF

j_call: TRBJ1-2
d_call: .
v_call: TRBV12-5
clone_size: .
cdr3_nt: TGTGCTAGTGGTTTGGATTCCAGGGACTACACCTTC
cdr3_aa: CASGLDSRDYTF

j_call: TRBJ2-7
d_call: TRBD1
v_call: TRBV29-1
clone_size: few
cdr3_nt: TGCAGCGGGGGGGACAGGAACTACGAGCAGTACTTC
cdr3_aa: CSGGDRNYEQYF

j_call: TRBJ2-3
d_call: TRBD2
v_call: TRBV7-3
clone_size: .
cdr3_nt: TGTGCCAGCAGCTTCGAGGCGGGGGGGGGCATAGATACGCAGTATTTT
cdr3_aa: CASSFEAGGGIDTQYF

j_call: TRBJ1-2
d_call: .
v_call: TRBV7-2
clone_size: .
cdr3_nt: TGTGCCAGCAGCCCCTCGGGGGGAAGTGGCTACACCTTC
cdr3_aa: CASSPSGGSGYTF